These 8 T cell receptor beta chains originate from one sample sequenced in a study of blood T cell repertoires in COVID-19 (dated by TCRdb to 2018 to 2020). Library preparation employed the immunoSEQ multiplex PCR assay. TCRdb provides this immuneACCESS table in a form limited to in-frame rearrangements. Some clones are lacking; in checked studies, under half of them reflect an unresolved V gene, and why the rest are absent is not known. The sample profile shows over 400,000 clones; 80% to 90% of them were found once. 3% to 3.5% of the sample comes from the top ten. Sequences were obtained from peripheral blood. These receptors all come from a human donor in a cohort sampled during active COVID-19.

The chain carries TRBV29-1 and TRBJ1-1; D not certain. The germline V and J ends were trimmed by 7 bases and 2 bases, with 14 bases remaining between them. CDR3 length equals 13 residues. Germline values: CDR1 SQVTM, CDR2 ANQGSEA. The CDR3 sequence: CSASWPRNTEAFF. DNA for the CDR3: TGCAGCGCTTCCTGGCCCCGAAACACTGAAGCTTTCTTT.

This rearrangement joins TRBV5-3 to TRBJ2-5; 12 positions match TRBD2. TRBV5-3 belongs to the ORF category, with a function that is uncertain. With 4 bases clipped from V and 3 bases from J, the junction kept 4 bases outside the gene matches. This CDR3 has 15 amino acids. CDR3 coding DNA: TGTGCCAGAAGCCCCAGACTAGCGGGAGAAGAGACCCAGTACTTC. Its translation: CARSPRLAGEETQYF.

The genes are TRBV6-6 and TRBJ2-3; a possible D gene is TRBD2 (6 bases). The CDR3 contains 14 residues. In germline, CDR1 is MNHNY, CDR2 SVGAGI (reference sequence). Trimming removed 1 base from V and 8 bases from J, with 13 bases in between. DNA of the CDR3: TGTGCCAGCAGTTACTTCGAAAGGGGAGGTACGCAGTATTTT. It specifies CASSYFERGGTQYF.

This chain links TRBV5-1 with TRBJ2-7; 12 nucleotides agree with TRBD2. This CDR3 has 16 residues. From germline, CDR1 is SGHRS and CDR2 YFSETQ. With 0 bases clipped from V and 6 bases from J, the junction kept 7 bases outside the gene matches. For the CDR3, the DNA is TGCGCCAGCAGCTTGGATCTAGCGGGAGGGTCCGCCGAGCAGTACTTC. Its protein is CASSLDLAGGSAEQYF.

The chain recombines TRBV29-1 with TRBJ2-6, with D unclear. The CDR3 is 15 amino acids. Trimming stripped 2 bases from V and 3 bases from J, with 11 bases between. From germline, CDR1 is SQVTM and CDR2 ANQGSEA. The CDR3 spells CSVERFGYGANVLTF. The CDR3 nucleotides are TGCAGCGTTGAAAGGTTCGGGTATGGGGCCAACGTCCTGACTTTC.

The chain carries TRBV30 and TRBJ1-3; possibly TRBD1 for D (6 bases). Germline CDR1 is GTSNPN and CDR2 is SVGIG (reference sequence). The V end was cut by 3 bases, the J end by 4 bases, with 22 bases between. CDR3 length equals 17 residues. The CDR3 sequence: CAWSPLLRGTVGNTIYF. CDR3 DNA sequence: TGTGCCTGGAGCCCTCTATTGAGGGGGACGGTGGGAAACACCATATATTTT. The variable domain in full, with the rest retrieved from reference TRBV30 and TRBJ1-3, is SQTIHQWPATLVQPVGSPLSLECTVEGTSNPNLYWYRQAAGRGLQLLFYSVGIGQISSEVPQNLSASRPQDRQFILSSKKLLLSDSGFYLCAWSPLLRGTVGNTIYFGEGSWLTVV.

The chain links TRBV6-6 to TRBJ1-4, with 7 bases identical to TRBD1. Germline V gene lookup returns CDR1 MNHNY and CDR2 SVGAGI (reference sequence). J was trimmed by 4 bases and V by 8 bases; bases with no gene match: 7. This CDR3 has 14 residues. The CDR3 loop is CASLDRAFNEKLFF. CDR3 nucleotide sequence: TGTGCCAGCCTCGACAGGGCCTTTAATGAAAAACTGTTTTTT.

The V call is TRBV7-9, the J call TRBJ1-2, with 9 bases lining up with TRBD1. This CDR3 region has 18 residues. Germline V CDR1 and CDR2: SEHNR, FQNEAQ (reference sequence). With 6 bases clipped from V and 9 bases from J, the junction kept 23 bases outside the gene matches. CDR3 loop: CASSRYPSMTGGVASYTF. CDR3 nucleotide sequence: TGTGCCAGCAGTCGATATCCCTCGATGACAGGGGGTGTCGCGAGCTACACCTTC.